This T cell receptor (delta chain) stems from a study of Vδ1+ human thymocytes. Study outcomes and limitations: Despite high sort purity, roughly a fifth of thymic T cell receptor delta sequences were Vdelta2. TRD repertoires were essentially private, unlike widely shared TRG clonotypes. Highly polyclonal TRG and TRD repertoires with Gaussian CDR3 length distributions appeared in thymus.

Extracted RNA was reverse transcribed into cDNA. Multiplex PCR used pooled V-gene forward primers and a constant-region reverse primer to amplify CDR3s. TCRdb reran clone calling via CATT on the multiplex PCR reads. The table shows 23,000 or so delta-chain clones, with about 29% occurring only once. The sorted cells were CD3+ Vdelta1+ Vdelta2- thymocytes from alphabeta-depleted thymus. Between roughly 97% and 99.6% of sorted thymocytes were Vdelta1+. This clone was observed a few times. No antigen is known for it. Germline V gene data show CDR1 as TVYSNPD and CDR2 as GDNSRS (reference sequence). CDR3 length: 18 amino acids. The germline V and J ends were trimmed by 2 bases and 0 bases, with 17 bases remaining between them.

The sequenced sample consisted of Vdelta1+ gamma-delta thymocytes from the thymus. Subset of the sample: FACS-sorted CD3+ TCRalphabeta- TCRVdelta1+ TCRVdelta2- thymocytes. This TCR was sampled from a boy less than two years old who had congenital heart surgery. The chain employs TRDV3 and TRDJ3, with a weak D call TRDD2 (5 bases). This CDR3 reads CAFLAPSDPSWDTRQMFF. Written as DNA, the CDR3 is TGTGCCTTTTTAGCTCCTTCTGACCCCTCCTGGGACACCCGACAGATGTTTTTC.